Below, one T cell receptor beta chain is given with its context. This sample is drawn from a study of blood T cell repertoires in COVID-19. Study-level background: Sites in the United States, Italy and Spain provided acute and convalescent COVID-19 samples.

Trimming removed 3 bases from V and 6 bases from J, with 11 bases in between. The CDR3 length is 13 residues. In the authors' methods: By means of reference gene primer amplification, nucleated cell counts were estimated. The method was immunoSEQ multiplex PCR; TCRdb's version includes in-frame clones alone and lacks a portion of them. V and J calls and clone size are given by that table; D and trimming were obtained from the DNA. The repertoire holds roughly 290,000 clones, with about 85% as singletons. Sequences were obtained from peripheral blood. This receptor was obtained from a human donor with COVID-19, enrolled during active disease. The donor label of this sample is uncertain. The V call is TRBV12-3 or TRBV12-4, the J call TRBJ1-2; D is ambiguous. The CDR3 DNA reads TGTGCCAGCAGTTTCGGGTGGACTGATGGCTACACCTTC. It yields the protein CASSFGWTDGYTF.